This T cell receptor beta chain was identified during a study of blood T cell repertoires in COVID-19. Study-level background: The United States, Italy and Spain were the sources of the acute and convalescent COVID-19 samples.

Cohorts were determined from participant-reported clinical history. This CDR3 region has 17 residues. Trimming took off 5 bases at V and 8 bases at J, with 27 bases between the two ends. Per the germline V gene, CDR1 is SGHDN and CDR2 is FVKESK. In the original analysis: Reference gene primer amplification gave nucleated cell count estimates. The table came from immunoSEQ multiplex PCR; TCRdb's copy has only in-frame clones and leaves some out. For V, J and clone size, that table is used; D and trimming come from the DNA. The sample lists 200,000 to 250,000 clones; roughly 90% were seen once. The rearrangement joins TRBV14 to TRBJ1-2; D unresolved. The clonotype was recovered from a man under 40 who had been exposed to COVID-19. Sequencing was done on a sample of PBMCs or T cells enriched from blood (not recorded which). The CDR3 sequence: CASSSRTWQSRRRGYTF. The CDR3 region has the DNA TGTGCCAGCAGCTCCCGGACTTGGCAATCGAGGAGGCGCGGCTACACCTTC.